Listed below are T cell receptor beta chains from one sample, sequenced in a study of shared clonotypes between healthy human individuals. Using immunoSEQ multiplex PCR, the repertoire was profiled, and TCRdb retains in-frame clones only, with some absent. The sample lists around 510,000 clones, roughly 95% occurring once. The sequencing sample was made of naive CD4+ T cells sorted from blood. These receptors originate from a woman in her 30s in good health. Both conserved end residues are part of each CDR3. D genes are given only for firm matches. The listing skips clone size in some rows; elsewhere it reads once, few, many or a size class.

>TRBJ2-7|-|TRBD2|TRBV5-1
TGCGCCAGCAGCCGGACTAGCGACTCCTACGAGCAGTACTTC
CASSRTSDSYEQYF
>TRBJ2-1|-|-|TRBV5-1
TGCGCCAGCAGCTCGGACTTTTTTGCTGCCAACACCGACAATGAGCAGTTCTTC
CASSSDFFAANTDNEQFF
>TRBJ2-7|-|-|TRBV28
TGTGCCAGCAGTATTATGACCGGGGGCCTCTACGAGCAGTACTTC
CASSIMTGGLYEQYF
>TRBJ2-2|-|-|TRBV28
TGTGCCAGCAGTTTTGGCAGTAACACCGGGGAGCTGTTTTTT
CASSFGSNTGELFF
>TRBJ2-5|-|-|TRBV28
TGTGCCAGCAGTTTTAGCCATAACCCAGAGACCCAGTACTTC
CASSFSHNPETQYF
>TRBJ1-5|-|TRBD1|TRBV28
TGTGCGATTTATGGGACAGGGGGCGGAGGAAATCAGCCCCAGCATTTT
CAIYGTGGGGNQPQHF
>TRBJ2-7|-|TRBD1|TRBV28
TGTGCCAGCAGTTTTTCTCCGGGACAGGATTCCTACGAGCAGTACTTC
CASSFSPGQDSYEQYF
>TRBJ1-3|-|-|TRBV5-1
TGCGCCAGCAGCTTGCTTGGTCCTAAGAGCCGGTACTCTGGAAACACCATATATTTT
CASSLLGPKSRYSGNTIYF
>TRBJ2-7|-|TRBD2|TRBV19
TGTGCCAGTAGTATAGATGCTAGACTAGCGCCTCCCTACGAGCAGTACTTC
CASSIDARLAPPYEQYF
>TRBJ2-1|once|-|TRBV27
TGTGCCAGCAGTTCTCATAGCGGAGAGGTCTATGAGCAGTTCTTC
CASSSHSGEVYEQFF
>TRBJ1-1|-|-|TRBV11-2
TGTGCCAGCAGCTTAGGGGCCTCGCTGGGGGCGGACACTGAAGCTTTCTTT
CASSLGASLGADTEAFF
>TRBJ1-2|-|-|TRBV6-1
TGTGCCAGCAGTGAACTATGGCCGTCAGCCGGTAGGGATTATGGCTACACCTTC
CASSELWPSAGRDYGYTF
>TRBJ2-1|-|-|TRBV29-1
TGCAGCGTTGGGAGTCACTCCTACAATGAGCAGTTCTTC
CSVGSHSYNEQFF
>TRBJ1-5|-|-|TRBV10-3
TGTGCCATCAGCGCCGACAGAGCCGCGGACTCGCCCCAGCATTTT
CAISADRAADSPQHF
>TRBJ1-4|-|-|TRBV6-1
TGTGCCAGCAGTGAAGCAAGAGGGGCAACTAATGAAAAACTGTTTTTT
CASSEARGATNEKLFF
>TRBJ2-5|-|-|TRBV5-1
TGCGCCAGCAGCTTGGCCGGTCCCCCCGAGACCCAGTACTTC
CASSLAGPPETQYF
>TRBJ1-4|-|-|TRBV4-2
TGTGCCAGCAGCCATTCGGAGGGAGGTAATGAAAAACTGTTTTTT
CASSHSEGGNEKLFF
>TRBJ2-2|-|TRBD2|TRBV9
TGTGCCAGCAGCGCGGGACTAGCGGGGAACACCGGGGAGCTGTTTTTT
CASSAGLAGNTGELFF
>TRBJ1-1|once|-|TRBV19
TGTGCCAGTAGTATTTCAATGAACACTGAAGCTTTCTTT
CASSISMNTEAFF
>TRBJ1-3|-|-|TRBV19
TGTGCCAGTAGTACGACATTCCGAAACACCATATATTTT
CASSTTFRNTIYF
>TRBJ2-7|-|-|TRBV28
TGTGCCAGCAGCGGAACAGCGCTTTCCTACGAGCAGTACTTC
CASSGTALSYEQYF
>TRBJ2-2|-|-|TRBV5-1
TGCGCCAGCACCTCGGGGGGCGCGAACACCGGGGAGCTGTTTTTT
CASTSGGANTGELFF
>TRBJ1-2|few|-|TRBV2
TGTGCCAGCAGAAGGTACTATGGCTACACCTTC
CASRRYYGYTF
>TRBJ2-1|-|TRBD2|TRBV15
TGTGCCACCAGACTAGCGGCAGTCTACAATGAGCAGTTCTTC
CATRLAAVYNEQFF
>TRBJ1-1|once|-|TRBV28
TGTGCCAGCACGGATAACACTGAAGCTTTCTTT
CASTDNTEAFF
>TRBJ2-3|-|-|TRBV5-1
TGCGCCAGCAGCTTGGGACCGAGAAGCACAGATACGCAGTATTTT
CASSLGPRSTDTQYF
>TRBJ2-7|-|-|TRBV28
TGTGCCAGCAGGTCAACCTGGGAGCAGTACTTC
CASRSTWEQYF
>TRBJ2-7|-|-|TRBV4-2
TGTGCCAGCAGCCAGGACCGGACAGACTACGAGCAGTACTTC
CASSQDRTDYEQYF
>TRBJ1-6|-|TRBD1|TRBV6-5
TGTGCCAGCAGTTACTCGAAACAGGGGGTCCAACCCCTCCACTTT
CASSYSKQGVQPLHF
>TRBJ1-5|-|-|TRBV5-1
TGCGCCAGCAGCTTGGGCCCAGGGCAGGGACGGCAGCCCCAGCATTTT
CASSLGPGQGRQPQHF
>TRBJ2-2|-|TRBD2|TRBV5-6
TGTGCCAGCAAGCGGGAGGGCCCCGGGGAGCTGTTTTTT
CASKREGPGELFF
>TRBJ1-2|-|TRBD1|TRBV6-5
TGTGCCAGCAGCTCCAGGGGGAATGGCTACACCTTC
CASSSRGNGYTF
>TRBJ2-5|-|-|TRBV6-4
TGTGCCAGCAGCGCAGGGGGGGACCAAGAGACCCAGTACTTC
CASSAGGDQETQYF
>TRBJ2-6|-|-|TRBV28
TGTGCCAGCAGCTCAGAGTTGTCTGGGGCCAACGTCCTGACTTTC
CASSSELSGANVLTF
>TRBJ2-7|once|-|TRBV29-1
TGCAGCCCAACAGACGGGCGGCTTTCCTACGAGCAGTACTTC
CSPTDGRLSYEQYF
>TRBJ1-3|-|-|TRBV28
TGTGCCAGCAGTTCCCCCGGCTCCGGAAACACCATATATTTT
CASSSPGSGNTIYF
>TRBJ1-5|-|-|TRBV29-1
TGCAGCGTTGGTTATAGCAATCAGCCCCAGCATTTT
CSVGYSNQPQHF
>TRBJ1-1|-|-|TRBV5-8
TGTGCCAGCAGCTTGGTGACAGCGAACACTGAAGCTTTCTTT
CASSLVTANTEAFF
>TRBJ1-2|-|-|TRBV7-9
TGTGCCAGCAGCTCGACGGGGTATCATGGCTACACCTTC
CASSSTGYHGYTF
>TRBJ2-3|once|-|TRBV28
TGTGCCAGCAGTGAACTAGATTTCTCGGCTGATACGCAGTATTTT
CASSELDFSADTQYF
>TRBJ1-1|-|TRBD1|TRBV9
TGTGCCAGCAGCGGTACAGGGGGCACTGAAGCTTTCTTT
CASSGTGGTEAFF
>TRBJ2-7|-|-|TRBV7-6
TGTGCCAGCAGCTCAGGGAACGGAGCGGCAGCGCAGTACTTC
CASSSGNGAAAQYF
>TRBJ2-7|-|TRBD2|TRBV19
TGTGCCAGTAGTACCCGGCTAGCGGGAGTTGGTAACGAGCAGTACTTC
CASSTRLAGVGNEQYF